This entry concerns a single TCR beta chain. Its binding antigen is unknown. No quality values exist for individual bases; no much larger clone is one base distant. This entry comes from a study of cytomegalovirus exposure and HLA in healthy donors (dated by TCRdb to about 2017). About the investigation overall: An earlier analysis of approximately 550 of the donors reported 250 to 300 Gb of sequence data and 120 million or so unique TCR beta sequences from 190 million or so T cells. An early release that covered around 590 HLA-typed donors contained 250 to 350 gigabases of sequencing data and tens of millions of unique TCR sequences. Of the roughly 400 genotyped donors, 75% to 85% were placed in the genetic ancestry cluster associated with self-reported Caucasian donors. The aim of the study was to test whether cataloging public T cell receptors could identify signatures of past pathogen exposure. The T cell repertoires of around 730 subjects were profiled by immunosequencing and related to cytomegalovirus serostatus. A separate validation cohort of 100 to 150 different subjects was used in addition to the roughly 700-subject first cohort. High-throughput TCR immunosequencing, statistical association of individual TCRs with disease status, and machine learning were combined to predict cytomegalovirus infection status. A later analysis re-examined previously published TCR beta repertoires from 500 to 700 donors and added high-resolution HLA genotyping to investigate patterns of TCR occurrence. The later analysis used no new phenotypic data to find candidate immune exposures, relying instead on TCR beta sequences and their occurrence across donors. An earlier analysis of about 620 of the donors applied high-throughput TCR beta sequencing to assess whether each TCR beta V gene segment acted as functional or pseudogenic. Donor age, sex, ethnicity and CMV serostatus were compiled alongside the repertoire data. Genome-wide SNP genotypes for about 65% of the roughly 700 donors were used in a later genetic analysis, which treated that subset as a discovery cohort. Every discovery cohort repertoire had been produced on one sequencing platform. Both class I and class II loci were covered by HLA typing, at four-digit resolution. Typing coverage varied by locus: roughly 620-640 donors for A, B, C, DRB1 and DQB1; roughly 520 for DQA1; approximately 570 for DPA1; approximately 490 for DPB1. Four to six DR-DQ haplotypes were handled as single units for association and clustering, since linkage in the cohort was strong. Among some 400 genotyped donors of the cohort, an average of about 220,000 unique TCR beta nucleotide sequences was sequenced per donor, of which roughly 17% were non-productive. Here is what the overall study found, with its caveats: Some IMGT-functional V segments, including TRBV6-2 and TRBV6-3, could not be distinguished by the 87-base-pair reads and were therefore excluded. In an earlier analysis of 587 of the donors, most TCR beta V segments were observed in productive rearrangements about 87% or about 30% of the time, broadly matching IMGT annotations. A further reported finding was that TCR beta sequences accurately predicted the HLA-A and HLA-B alleles for most subjects in the first cohort. In a later genetic analysis, fewer N-insertions in productive TCRs were reported among donors in an Asian-associated ancestry cluster than the approximately 710-donor mean. Most TCR sequences were seen in very few donors, while some public TCRs were found in many individuals. Because HLA typing was unavailable for some donors at each locus, only the typed subset was used in association tests. According to a later analysis, TCR association rates differed among HLA loci, with DRB1 alleles showing the most associated TCRs and HLA-C alleles showing the fewest. Three of the identified cytomegalovirus-associated TCR beta chains were confirmed in vitro to be specific for cytomegalovirus antigens. A cluster of highly shared sequence variants was judged likely to be a technical artifact of the sequencing pipeline. A later analysis associated roughly 17,000 TCR beta sequences with specific HLA alleles at a false discovery rate of 0.05. It was suggested by the authors that the approach could potentially be generalized to other disease states and immunological phenotypes. In this cohort, only TCR beta chains were sequenced, and detectable features were limited by the absence of alpha or paired-chain data. Correlated functional status among segregating V segments might reflect linkage disequilibrium, but an unknown experimental factor could not be ruled out. In a later analysis, HLA-associated TCR beta chains were found to be more clonally expanded and to have lower generation probabilities than equally common non-associated chains. Immune exposure information for the cohort was limited to CMV serostatus. Sequencing depth was assumed to be roughly uniform across donors in the presence/absence analyses, though that assumption may not hold. Most CMV-associated TCR beta chains appeared to be HLA-restricted in a later analysis, and the HLA associations seemed to be driven largely by CMV exposure. Cytomegalovirus status was reported to be diagnosed by the classifier with high specificity and sensitivity in both the original and validation cohorts. V-gene and J-gene trimming of TCR beta chains was associated with a missense DCLRE1C variant in a later genetic analysis, and the association was replicated in an independent cohort. In the study, around 160 TCR beta chains were listed as associated with cytomegalovirus. Because counts were too low, seventeen rarely observed V segments, including chromosome 9 orphons, were left out of the earlier analysis of 587 of the donors. Several of the top co-occurrence clusters appeared to be linked to parvovirus B19, influenza, CMV and Epstein-Barr virus, according to a later analysis. When HLA alleles, especially DR and DQ, strongly co-occurred, TCR associations were difficult to assign to individual alleles.

Library preparation used the immunoSEQ multiplex PCR assay. The multiplex PCR relied on a mix of 60 forward primers for TCR Vbeta segments and 13 reverse primers for TCR Jbeta segments. A multiplex PCR assay on genomic DNA amplified the CDR3 region of rearranged TCR beta genes. The Illumina HiSeq System was used to sequence the amplified TCR beta libraries as 87-base-pair reads. Turning to the authors' computational methods: Across the roughly 700 repertoires, a later analysis counted tens of millions of unique TCR beta chains, 9 million to 14 million of which were shared by at least two donors. A nearest-neighbor algorithm error-corrected the raw reads and collapsed the reads into unique sequences, merging closely related sequences to remove PCR and sequencing errors. V, D and J gene segments were assigned by aligning CDR3 sequences to IMGT reference sequences. For a sequence to be retained, a match of at least six nucleotides to both a V gene segment and a J gene segment was required. A rearrangement was called productive if the CDR3 had no stop codons and remained in frame with V and J, and every other rearrangement was called non-productive. Following IMGT convention, CDR3 was defined as the stretch from the second conserved V-encoded cysteine up to the conserved J-encoded phenylalanine. The earlier analysis of about 560 of the donors excluded any sequence lacking an unambiguous match to a single V gene segment. An earlier analysis of a few hundred of the donors classified V segments as functional when productive rearrangements were above 56.7% and as segregating when the standard deviation between donors was above 5%. To diagnose cytomegalovirus status from the catalog of TCR beta chain sequences, a statistical classification framework was built. V and J gene assignment, in a later analysis, came from comparing TCR nucleotide sequences with IMGT/GENE-DB human TR gene sequences. In a later analysis, CDR3 sequences and most-parsimonious VDJ recombination scenarios were assigned using the TCRdist pipeline. In a later analysis, every TCR beta chain was defined by the combination of its CDR3 amino acid sequence and its V-gene family, and reads without a unique V-gene family were dropped. In a later analysis, some 600 highly shared, low-generation-probability nucleotide sequences were removed to address suspected cross-contamination and a sequencing artifact. In a later analysis, a clonal expansion index for each public chain was calculated from normalized within-repertoire ranks of inferred template counts. In a later analysis, generation probabilities were computed with a VDJ recombination model fitted to out-of-frame rearrangements, and the resulting probabilities were checked against IGoR. Hypergeometric tests were used in a later analysis to score TCR-TCR, TCR-HLA and TCR-CMV co-occurrence, with a repertoire-size bias correction applied to the TCR pairs. To estimate false discovery rates, a later analysis permuted the HLA or CMV assignments 20 times. In a later analysis, co-occurring TCRs were grouped with DBSCAN, and TCRdist sequence similarity was added when clustering was performed within HLA-allele-positive subsets. Repertoires with fewer than 30,000 or more than 120,000 public chains, plus five repertoires with anomalous nucleotide sharing, were excluded from co-occurrence clustering. TCRdb stores this immuneACCESS table with in-frame sequences only. Part of the clones is absent; in the studies checked, under half of the shortfall reflects unresolved V genes, and no reason is known for the rest. That table furnishes V, J and clone size, whereas the DNA furnished D and trimming. The sample yields more than 95,000 clones; roughly 78% were counted once. Of the sample, approximately 8.4% is held by the ten largest clones.

The cohort was made up of several hundred healthy bone marrow donors. Cohort members were all nominally healthy when sampled, although unrecorded immune exposures were likely present. The donor was CMV seropositive and was included in the group of 270 or so seropositive cohort members. A peripheral blood sample was provided by each donor, and peripheral blood mononuclear cells were used for TCR beta sequencing. The Qiagen DNeasy Blood Extraction Kit was used to extract genomic DNA from the blood cell samples. Including the terminal cysteine and phenylalanine, the CDR3 comprises 14 residues. Left in the record is the CDR3 DNA by itself, 42 bases read in frame from the first base. V lost 3 bases and J lost 4 bases; the stretch between them is 13 bases long. CDR1 and CDR2, looked up from the germline V gene, are ENHRY and SYGVKD.

Material for sequencing was PBMCs. Recombination connected TRBV10-3 to TRBJ2-7; TRBD2 is possibly the D segment (7 matching bases). The TCR originated in a man aged 25 to 40 in good health and CMV-seropositive. The DNA sequence is given as TGTGCCATCAGTGACTCAGGGGAGGGGTACGAGCAGTACTTC. It translates as CAISDSGEGYEQYF.